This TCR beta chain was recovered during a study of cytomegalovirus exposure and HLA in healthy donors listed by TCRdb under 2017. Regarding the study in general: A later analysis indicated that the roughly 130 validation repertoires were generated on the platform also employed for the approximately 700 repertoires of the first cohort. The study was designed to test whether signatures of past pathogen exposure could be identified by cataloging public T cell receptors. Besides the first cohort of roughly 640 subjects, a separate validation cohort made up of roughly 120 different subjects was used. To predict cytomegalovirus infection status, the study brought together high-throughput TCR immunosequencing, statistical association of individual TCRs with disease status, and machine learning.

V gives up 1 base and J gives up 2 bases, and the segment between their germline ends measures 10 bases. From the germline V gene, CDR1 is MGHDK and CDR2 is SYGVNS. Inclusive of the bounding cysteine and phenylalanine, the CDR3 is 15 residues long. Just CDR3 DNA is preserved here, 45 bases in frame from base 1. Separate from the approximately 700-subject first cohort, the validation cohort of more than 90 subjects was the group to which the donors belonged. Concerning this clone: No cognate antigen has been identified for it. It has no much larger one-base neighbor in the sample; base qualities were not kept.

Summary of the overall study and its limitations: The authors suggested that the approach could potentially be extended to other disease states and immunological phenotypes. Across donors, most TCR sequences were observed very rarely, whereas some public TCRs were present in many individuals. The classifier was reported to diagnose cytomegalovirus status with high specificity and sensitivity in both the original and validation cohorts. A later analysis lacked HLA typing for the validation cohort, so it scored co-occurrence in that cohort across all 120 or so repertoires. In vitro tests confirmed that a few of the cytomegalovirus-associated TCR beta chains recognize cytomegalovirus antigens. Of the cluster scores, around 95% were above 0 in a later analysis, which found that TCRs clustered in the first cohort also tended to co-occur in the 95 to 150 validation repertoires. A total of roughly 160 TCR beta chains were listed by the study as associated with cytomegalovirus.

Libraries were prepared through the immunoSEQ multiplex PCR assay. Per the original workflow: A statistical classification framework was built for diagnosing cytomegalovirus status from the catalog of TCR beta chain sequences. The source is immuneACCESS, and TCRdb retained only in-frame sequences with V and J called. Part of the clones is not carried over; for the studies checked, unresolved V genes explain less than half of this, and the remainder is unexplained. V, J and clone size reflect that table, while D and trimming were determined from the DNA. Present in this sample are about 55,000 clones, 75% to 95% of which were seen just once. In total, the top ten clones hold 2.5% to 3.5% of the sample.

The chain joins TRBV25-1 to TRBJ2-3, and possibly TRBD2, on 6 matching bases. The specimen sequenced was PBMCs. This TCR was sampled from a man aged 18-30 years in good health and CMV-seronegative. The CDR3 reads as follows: CASSESREDTDTQYF. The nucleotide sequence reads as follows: TGTGCCAGCAGTGAATCGAGGGAGGACACAGATACGCAGTATTTT.